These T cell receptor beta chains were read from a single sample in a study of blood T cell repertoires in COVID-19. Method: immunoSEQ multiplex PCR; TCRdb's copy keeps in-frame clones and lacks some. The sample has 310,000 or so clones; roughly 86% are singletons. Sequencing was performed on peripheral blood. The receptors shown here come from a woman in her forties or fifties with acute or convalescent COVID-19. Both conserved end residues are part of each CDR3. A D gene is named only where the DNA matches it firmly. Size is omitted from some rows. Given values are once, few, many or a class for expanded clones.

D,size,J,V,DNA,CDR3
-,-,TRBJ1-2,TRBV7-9,TGTGCCAGCAGCTTAGTACGGGGGGAGGAAAACTATGGCTACACCTTC,CASSLVRGEENYGYTF
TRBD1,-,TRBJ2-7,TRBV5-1,TGCGCCAGCAGCTTGGATTCAGGGGGCTACGAGCAGTACTTC,CASSLDSGGYEQYF
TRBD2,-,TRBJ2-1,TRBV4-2,TGTGCCAGCAGCCGAGGACTAGCGGTCTCCTACAATGAGCAGTTCTTC,CASSRGLAVSYNEQFF
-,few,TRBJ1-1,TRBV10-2,TGCGCCAGCAGTGAAAACACAAACACTGAAGCTTTCTTT,CASSENTNTEAFF
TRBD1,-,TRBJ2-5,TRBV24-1,TGTGCCACCAGTGACACGGGACAGGGGACCCAAGAGACCCAGTACTTC,CATSDTGQGTQETQYF
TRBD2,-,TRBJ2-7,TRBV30,TGTGCCTGCCTAGGCAATAGCGGGAGCCACCAACAATACGAGCAGTACTTC,CACLGNSGSHQQYEQYF
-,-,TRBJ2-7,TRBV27,TGTGCCAGCAGTTTAAGGAGGACCTACGAGCAGTACTTC,CASSLRRTYEQYF
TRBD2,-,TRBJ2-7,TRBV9,TGTGCCAGCAGCGTAGGCGGGGGGGGACAGATGTACGAGCAGTACTTC,CASSVGGGGQMYEQYF
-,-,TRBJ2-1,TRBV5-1,TGCGCCAGCAGCTTGGACGGTAGCTCCTACAATGAGCAGTTCTTC,CASSLDGSSYNEQFF
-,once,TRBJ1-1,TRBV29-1,TGCAGCGTCAGGGTAATGAACACTGAAGCTTTCTTT,CSVRVMNTEAFF
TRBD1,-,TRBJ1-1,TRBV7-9,TGTGCCAGCAGCACGACGACAGGGGTGGGCACTGAAGCTTTCTTT,CASSTTTGVGTEAFF
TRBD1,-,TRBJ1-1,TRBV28,TGTGCCAGCAGCGGGGACAGGGACAACACTGAAGCTTTCTTT,CASSGDRDNTEAFF
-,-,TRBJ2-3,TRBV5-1,TGCGCCAGCAGCTGGGGGGATGCGGATACGCAGTATTTT,CASSWGDADTQYF
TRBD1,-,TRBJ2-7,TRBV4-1,TGCGCCAGCAGCCTGGGACAGGGACCGGCCGAGCAGTACTTC,CASSLGQGPAEQYF
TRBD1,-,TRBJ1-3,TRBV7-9,TGTGCCAGCAGCTTATCAGGGGGGGGAAACACCATATATTTT,CASSLSGGGNTIYF
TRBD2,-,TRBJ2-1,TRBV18,TGTGCCAGCTCACCCTGGACTAGCCCCGCTGAGCAGTTCTTC,CASSPWTSPAEQFF
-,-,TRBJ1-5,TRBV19,TGTGCCAGTAGTCCAGGGGCGAGACAGCCCCAGCATTTT,CASSPGARQPQHF
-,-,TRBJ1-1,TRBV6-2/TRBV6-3,TGTGCCAGCAGTTATCGTGGCAGGGGCTATGAAGCTTTCTTT,CASSYRGRGYEAFF
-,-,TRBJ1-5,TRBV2,TGTGCCAGCAGTGAAGGACAGAGCAATCAGCCCCAGCATTTT,CASSEGQSNQPQHF
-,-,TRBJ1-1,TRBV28,TGTGCCAGCAGTGACATCGTGAACACTGAAGCTTTCTTT,CASSDIVNTEAFF
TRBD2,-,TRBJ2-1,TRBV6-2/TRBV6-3,TGTGCCAGCAGTTATGGGACTAGCGGGAGTCTTGAGCAGTTCTTC,CASSYGTSGSLEQFF
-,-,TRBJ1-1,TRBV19,TGTGCCAGTAGTTTAGGCCAGGCGTTGAACACTGAAGCTTTCTTT,CASSLGQALNTEAFF
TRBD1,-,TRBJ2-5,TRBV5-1,TGCGCCAGCAGTACCCATCCGGGACAGGAAGAGACCCAGTACTTC,CASSTHPGQEETQYF
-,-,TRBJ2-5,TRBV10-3,TGTGCCATCAGTGAGTCGAGGATGGAAGAGACCCAGTACTTC,CAISESRMEETQYF
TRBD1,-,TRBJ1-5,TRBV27,TGTGCCAGATTTAGTCAGGGGGCTGGACAGCCCCAGCATTTT,CARFSQGAGQPQHF
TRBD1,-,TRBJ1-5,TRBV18,TGTGCCAGCTCACAAGAGGGGGCAAGCAATCAGCCCCAGCATTTT,CASSQEGASNQPQHF
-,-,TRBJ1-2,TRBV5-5,TGTGCCAGCAGCGGCGAGGTCGGCTACACCTTC,CASSGEVGYTF
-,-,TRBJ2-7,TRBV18,TGTGCCAGCTCGGTGGGCCCTGCTGGCGAGCAGTACTTC,CASSVGPAGEQYF
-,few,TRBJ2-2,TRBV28,TGTGCCACCACGGGACAAAACACCGGGGAGCTGTTTTTT,CATTGQNTGELFF
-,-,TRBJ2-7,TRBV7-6,TGTGCCAGCAGCTTAGCGCCCCCGCAGGGCTCCTACGAGCAGTACTTC,CASSLAPPQGSYEQYF
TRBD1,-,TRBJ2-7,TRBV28,TGTGCCGGCAGTTCCCGGACAGGTAACTCCTACGAGCAGTACTTC,CAGSSRTGNSYEQYF
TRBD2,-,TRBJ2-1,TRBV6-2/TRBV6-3,TGTGCCAGCAGTTTTTCCCAATTTAGCGGGAGTAGTACCTATGAGCAGTTCTTC,CASSFSQFSGSSTYEQFF
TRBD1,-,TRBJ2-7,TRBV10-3,TGTGCCATCAGTACTAGAGAGGGACAGGGGGCAACCTACGAGCAGTACTTC,CAISTREGQGATYEQYF
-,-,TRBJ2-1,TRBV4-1,TGCGCCAGCAGCCAAGATCAGGACAATGAGCAGTTCTTC,CASSQDQDNEQFF
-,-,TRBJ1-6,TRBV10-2,TGCGCCAGCAGTAGGACTGAGCCTACTTCACCCCTCCACTTT,CASSRTEPTSPLHF
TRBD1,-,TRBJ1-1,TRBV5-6,TGTGCCAGCAGCTTGACAGGCAGGGGGAGTATCCACACTGAAGCTTTCTTT,CASSLTGRGSIHTEAFF
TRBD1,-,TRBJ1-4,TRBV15,TGTGCCACCGCGGATGTCCGGGACAGGGGGGAAAAACTGTTTTTT,CATADVRDRGEKLFF
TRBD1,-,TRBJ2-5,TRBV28,TGTGCCAGCAGTAACGACAGGGCAGAGACCCAGTACTTC,CASSNDRAETQYF
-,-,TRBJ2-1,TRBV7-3,TGTGCCAGCAGCCAACAGGGCAGCTCCTACAATGAGCAGTTCTTC,CASSQQGSSYNEQFF
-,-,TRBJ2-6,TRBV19,TGTGCCAGTAATGCGGGCCTACGAAACTCTGGGGCCAACGTCCTGACTTTC,CASNAGLRNSGANVLTF
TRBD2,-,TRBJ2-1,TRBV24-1,TGTGCCACCAGTGATTTACCCAGCGGGATCACCTCACAGTTCTTC,CATSDLPSGITSQFF
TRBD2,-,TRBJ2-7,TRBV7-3,TGTGCCAGCAGCTTATTCGGGACTAGCGGGAGGGCCCCCTCCTACGAGCAGTACTTC,CASSLFGTSGRAPSYEQYF
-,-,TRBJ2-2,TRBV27,TGTGCCAGCAGTTTCCGGGGTTTCGCCGGGGAGCTGTTTTTT,CASSFRGFAGELFF
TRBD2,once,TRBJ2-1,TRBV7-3,TGTGCCAGCAGCTCCGTAGCGGGGAGTGGTAGTAGGGAGCAGTTCTTC,CASSSVAGSGSREQFF
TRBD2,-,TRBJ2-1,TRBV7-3,TGTGCCAGCAGCTTTGGACTAGCGGTTAATGAGCAGTTCTTC,CASSFGLAVNEQFF
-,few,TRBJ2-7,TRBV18,TGTGCCAGCTCACTACCGGGACATGCTGGGCAGTACTTC,CASSLPGHAGQYF
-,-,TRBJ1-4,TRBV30,TGTGCCTGGAGTGTACAGTATAATGAAAAACTGTTTTTT,CAWSVQYNEKLFF
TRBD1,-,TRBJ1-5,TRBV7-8,TGTGCCAGCAGCGCGGGACAGGGGGCTGATAGCAATCAGCCCCAGCATTTT,CASSAGQGADSNQPQHF
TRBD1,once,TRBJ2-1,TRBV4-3,TGCGCCAGCAGCCGAACGGGACAGTACAATGAGCAGTTCTTC,CASSRTGQYNEQFF
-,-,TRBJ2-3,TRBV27,TGTGCCAGCAGGAAAAAGACTAGCACAGATACGCAGTATTTT,CASRKKTSTDTQYF
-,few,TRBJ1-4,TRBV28,TGTGCCAGCGTACCAGGGTCGCGAGAAAAACTGTTTTTT,CASVPGSREKLFF
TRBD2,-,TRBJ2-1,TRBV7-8,TGTGCCAGCAGCTTGGGGACTAGCAATAATGAGCAGTTCTTC,CASSLGTSNNEQFF
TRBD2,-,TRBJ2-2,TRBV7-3,TGTGCCAGCAGCTTACCCGGACTAGCGGGGAACACCGGGGAGCTGTTTTTT,CASSLPGLAGNTGELFF